These T cell receptor beta chains were read from a single sample in a study of blood T cell repertoires in COVID-19. Generated by immunoSEQ multiplex PCR, the TCRdb table keeps only in-frame clones and is missing some. The table records roughly 120,000 clones, less than 85% of them present only once. Sequences were obtained from peripheral blood. These receptors came from a young man with acute or convalescent COVID-19. The CDR3 runs from the conserved cysteine through the conserved F or W. A D gene is named only where the DNA matches it firmly. Part of the rows lack a size; the others show once, few, many or a class for expanded clones.

J gene: TRBJ1-5; V gene: TRBV28; clone size: .; D gene: .; CDR3 protein: CASSPIRNYSNQPQHF; CDR3 DNA: TGTGCCAGCAGCCCTATCCGGAACTATAGCAATCAGCCCCAGCATTTT
J gene: TRBJ2-2; V gene: TRBV6-5; clone size: .; D gene: TRBD2; CDR3 protein: CASSYVAGVIGELFF; CDR3 DNA: TGTGCCAGCAGTTACGTAGCGGGAGTGATCGGGGAGCTGTTTTTT
J gene: TRBJ1-2; V gene: TRBV5-4; clone size: .; D gene: TRBD1; CDR3 protein: CASSSGQSYGYTF; CDR3 DNA: TGTGCCAGCAGCTCGGGACAGAGCTATGGCTACACCTTC
J gene: TRBJ1-2; V gene: TRBV12-3/TRBV12-4; clone size: .; D gene: .; CDR3 protein: CASSFGADGYTF; CDR3 DNA: TGTGCCAGCAGTTTCGGCGCGGATGGCTACACCTTC
J gene: TRBJ2-5; V gene: TRBV7-6; clone size: .; D gene: TRBD1; CDR3 protein: CASSPTQGAHGAQYF; CDR3 DNA: TGTGCCAGCAGCCCAACACAGGGGGCCCACGGGGCCCAGTACTTC
J gene: TRBJ1-5; V gene: TRBV19; clone size: .; D gene: TRBD1; CDR3 protein: CASSPRQGLQPQHF; CDR3 DNA: TGTGCCAGTAGTCCCCGACAGGGCCTACAGCCCCAGCATTTT
J gene: TRBJ1-5; V gene: TRBV2; clone size: .; D gene: TRBD1; CDR3 protein: CASTKDRVQPQHF; CDR3 DNA: TGTGCCAGCACTAAGGACAGGGTGCAGCCCCAGCATTTT
J gene: TRBJ1-4; V gene: TRBV27; clone size: .; D gene: TRBD1; CDR3 protein: CASAGDRGEKLFF; CDR3 DNA: TGTGCCAGCGCCGGGGACAGGGGTGAAAAACTGTTTTTT
J gene: TRBJ1-6; V gene: TRBV12-3/TRBV12-4; clone size: few; D gene: .; CDR3 protein: CASRETPNSPLHF; CDR3 DNA: TGTGCCAGCCGTGAAACACCGAATTCACCCCTCCACTTT
J gene: TRBJ2-5; V gene: TRBV10-2; clone size: .; D gene: .; CDR3 protein: CACAQGPSETQYF; CDR3 DNA: TGCGCCTGCGCCCAGGGGCCCTCTGAGACCCAGTACTTC
J gene: TRBJ1-2; V gene: TRBV6-4; clone size: .; D gene: .; CDR3 protein: CASRGTGLSGYTF; CDR3 DNA: TGTGCCAGCCGCGGAACCGGCTTGAGTGGCTACACCTTC
J gene: TRBJ1-2; V gene: TRBV28; clone size: .; D gene: .; CDR3 protein: CASSLSNYGYTF; CDR3 DNA: TGTGCCAGCAGTTTATCGAACTATGGCTACACCTTC
J gene: TRBJ1-1; V gene: TRBV21-1; clone size: .; D gene: .; CDR3 protein: CASSAKQMNTEAFF; CDR3 DNA: TGTGCCAGCAGCGCAAAACAGATGAACACTGAAGCTTTCTTT
J gene: TRBJ2-2; V gene: TRBV30; clone size: .; D gene: TRBD1; CDR3 protein: CAWSVEGQGTGELFF; CDR3 DNA: TGTGCCTGGAGTGTCGAGGGACAGGGAACCGGGGAGCTGTTTTTT
J gene: TRBJ2-6; V gene: TRBV24-1; clone size: .; D gene: .; CDR3 protein: CATSDSGANVLTF; CDR3 DNA: TGTGCCACCAGTGATTCGGGGGCCAACGTCCTGACTTTC
J gene: TRBJ2-7; V gene: TRBV7-2; clone size: .; D gene: TRBD2; CDR3 protein: CASSPRDYSYEQYF; CDR3 DNA: TGTGCCAGCAGCCCGCGGGACTACTCCTACGAGCAGTACTTC
J gene: TRBJ2-1; V gene: TRBV9; clone size: once; D gene: TRBD1; CDR3 protein: CASSETGGSEQFF; CDR3 DNA: TGTGCCAGCAGCGAGACAGGGGGGAGTGAGCAGTTCTTC
J gene: TRBJ1-1; V gene: TRBV27; clone size: .; D gene: TRBD1; CDR3 protein: CASSIIGTGGRDTEAFF; CDR3 DNA: TGTGCCAGCAGTATCATCGGGACAGGAGGTAGGGACACTGAAGCTTTCTTT
J gene: TRBJ2-3; V gene: TRBV13; clone size: .; D gene: TRBD2; CDR3 protein: CASSSLAYTSTDTQYF; CDR3 DNA: TGTGCCAGCAGCTCACTAGCGTATACTAGCACAGATACGCAGTATTTT
J gene: TRBJ2-2; V gene: TRBV7-2; clone size: .; D gene: .; CDR3 protein: CASSLQGGNTGELFF; CDR3 DNA: TGTGCCAGCAGCTTACAGGGGGGTAACACCGGGGAGCTGTTTTTT
J gene: TRBJ1-1; V gene: TRBV6-1; clone size: .; D gene: .; CDR3 protein: CASSDQEGGEAFF; CDR3 DNA: TGTGCCAGCAGTGACCAGGAAGGGGGTGAAGCTTTCTTT
J gene: TRBJ2-1; V gene: TRBV5-1; clone size: .; D gene: .; CDR3 protein: CASKFSGDTYNEQFF; CDR3 DNA: TGCGCCAGCAAATTCAGCGGAGACACCTACAATGAGCAGTTCTTC
J gene: TRBJ1-2; V gene: TRBV7-2; clone size: once; D gene: TRBD1; CDR3 protein: CASSLVTGARKDGYTF; CDR3 DNA: TGTGCCAGCAGCTTAGTAACAGGGGCCCGTAAGGATGGCTACACCTTC
J gene: TRBJ1-5; V gene: TRBV19; clone size: .; D gene: .; CDR3 protein: CASSIVLGGGNQPQHF; CDR3 DNA: TGTGCCAGTAGTATAGTCTTAGGGGGTGGCAATCAGCCCCAGCATTTT
J gene: TRBJ1-5; V gene: TRBV2; clone size: few; D gene: .; CDR3 protein: CASSMTGEGPQHF; CDR3 DNA: TGTGCCAGCAGTATGACGGGTGAGGGGCCCCAGCATTTT
J gene: TRBJ2-5; V gene: TRBV2; clone size: .; D gene: TRBD1; CDR3 protein: CASRVDRGQWGTQYF; CDR3 DNA: TGTGCCAGCAGAGTGGACAGGGGGCAATGGGGGACCCAGTACTTC
J gene: TRBJ2-1; V gene: TRBV7-6; clone size: .; D gene: TRBD2; CDR3 protein: CASSRLAGERNEQFF; CDR3 DNA: TGTGCCAGCAGCCGACTAGCGGGAGAAAGGAATGAGCAGTTCTTC
J gene: TRBJ2-5; V gene: TRBV7-3; clone size: .; D gene: .; CDR3 protein: CASSLDPRETQYF; CDR3 DNA: TGTGCCAGCAGCTTAGATCCCCGGGAGACCCAGTACTTC
J gene: TRBJ2-1; V gene: TRBV4-2; clone size: .; D gene: TRBD1; CDR3 protein: CASSQDRGYNEQFF; CDR3 DNA: TGTGCCAGCAGCCAGGACAGGGGATACAATGAGCAGTTCTTC
J gene: TRBJ1-2; V gene: TRBV19; clone size: once; D gene: .; CDR3 protein: CASSIASGNGYTF; CDR3 DNA: TGTGCCAGTAGTATAGCGTCCGGGAATGGCTACACCTTC
J gene: TRBJ1-2; V gene: TRBV4-3; clone size: .; D gene: .; CDR3 protein: CASSQAWSANYGYTF; CDR3 DNA: TGCGCCAGCAGCCAAGCGTGGAGTGCTAACTATGGCTACACCTTC
J gene: TRBJ1-1; V gene: TRBV5-1; clone size: once; D gene: .; CDR3 protein: CASSLGTDTEAFF; CDR3 DNA: TGCGCCAGCAGCTTGGGAACAGACACTGAAGCTTTCTTT
J gene: TRBJ2-2; V gene: TRBV11-3; clone size: few; D gene: .; CDR3 protein: CASSLAGTQNTGELFF; CDR3 DNA: TGTGCCAGCAGCTTAGCCGGGACTCAGAACACCGGGGAGCTGTTTTTT
J gene: TRBJ1-1; V gene: TRBV10-3; clone size: .; D gene: TRBD1; CDR3 protein: CAISRTGVGEAFF; CDR3 DNA: TGTGCCATCAGTAGGACAGGGGTTGGTGAAGCTTTCTTT
J gene: TRBJ2-1; V gene: TRBV5-1; clone size: few; D gene: TRBD2; CDR3 protein: CASSLVTSGMNEQFF; CDR3 DNA: TGCGCCAGCAGCTTGGTTACTAGCGGGATGAATGAGCAGTTCTTC
J gene: TRBJ2-2; V gene: TRBV3-1/TRBV3-2; clone size: .; D gene: TRBD2; CDR3 protein: CASSQGLAGGANTGELFF; CDR3 DNA: TGTGCCAGCAGCCAGGGACTAGCGGGGGGTGCCAACACCGGGGAGCTGTTTTTT
J gene: TRBJ1-6; V gene: TRBV30; clone size: few; D gene: .; CDR3 protein: CAWSVLRVSYNSPLHF; CDR3 DNA: TGTGCCTGGAGTGTACTGAGGGTATCCTATAATTCACCCCTCCACTTT
J gene: TRBJ2-7; V gene: TRBV12-3/TRBV12-4; clone size: .; D gene: .; CDR3 protein: CASSSGLSYEQYF; CDR3 DNA: TGTGCCAGCAGTTCTGGACTTTCCTACGAGCAGTACTTC
J gene: TRBJ2-7; V gene: TRBV10-3; clone size: .; D gene: TRBD2; CDR3 protein: CAISEATSGGELGPYEQYF; CDR3 DNA: TGTGCCATCAGTGAGGCCACTAGCGGGGGAGAGCTCGGGCCTTACGAGCAGTACTTC
J gene: TRBJ2-1; V gene: TRBV19; clone size: .; D gene: TRBD2; CDR3 protein: CASARTSANNEQFF; CDR3 DNA: TGTGCCAGTGCGAGGACTAGCGCTAACAATGAGCAGTTCTTC
J gene: TRBJ1-2; V gene: TRBV6-1; clone size: .; D gene: TRBD1; CDR3 protein: CASSEAGQGAGYGYTF; CDR3 DNA: TGTGCCAGCAGTGAAGCAGGACAGGGGGCCGGCTATGGCTACACCTTC
J gene: TRBJ2-5; V gene: TRBV19; clone size: .; D gene: TRBD2; CDR3 protein: CASSPLAGGQETQYF; CDR3 DNA: TGTGCCAGTAGTCCCTTAGCGGGGGGCCAAGAGACCCAGTACTTC
J gene: TRBJ2-2; V gene: TRBV3-1/TRBV3-2; clone size: .; D gene: .; CDR3 protein: CASSSQGNHRAGELFF; CDR3 DNA: TGTGCCAGCAGCTCCCAGGGCAACCACAGGGCCGGGGAGCTGTTTTTT
J gene: TRBJ1-2; V gene: TRBV4-1; clone size: .; D gene: TRBD1; CDR3 protein: CASSQEGDRPSYGYTF; CDR3 DNA: TGCGCCAGCAGCCAAGAAGGGGACAGACCTAGCTATGGCTACACCTTC
J gene: TRBJ1-2; V gene: TRBV30; clone size: .; D gene: .; CDR3 protein: CAWSVEIVSGVGYGYTF; CDR3 DNA: TGTGCCTGGAGCGTGGAGATAGTTTCGGGGGTAGGCTATGGCTACACCTTC
J gene: TRBJ1-2; V gene: TRBV12-3/TRBV12-4; clone size: once; D gene: .; CDR3 protein: CASSPFGGGYTF; CDR3 DNA: TGTGCCAGCAGTCCGTTTGGGGGGGGCTACACCTTC
J gene: TRBJ2-3; V gene: TRBV19; clone size: few; D gene: .; CDR3 protein: CASTTQGAQTSEQYF; CDR3 DNA: TGTGCCAGTACAACCCAAGGGGCCCAAACAAGTGAGCAGTATTTT
J gene: TRBJ1-1; V gene: TRBV6-1; clone size: .; D gene: TRBD1; CDR3 protein: CASSVLWTGGSADTEAFF; CDR3 DNA: TGTGCCAGCAGTGTCTTATGGACAGGGGGGAGTGCGGACACTGAAGCTTTCTTT
J gene: TRBJ2-5; V gene: TRBV5-6; clone size: .; D gene: TRBD2; CDR3 protein: CASNLIAGEGGETQYF; CDR3 DNA: TGTGCCAGCAACCTAATAGCGGGAGAGGGGGGAGAGACCCAGTACTTC
J gene: TRBJ2-1; V gene: TRBV15; clone size: .; D gene: .; CDR3 protein: CATTRGQTTSLNEQFF; CDR3 DNA: TGTGCCACCACCCGCGGGCAGACTACTTCCTTGAATGAGCAGTTCTTC
J gene: TRBJ1-1; V gene: TRBV7-2; clone size: few; D gene: .; CDR3 protein: CASSPRDTQYTEAFF; CDR3 DNA: TGTGCCAGCAGCCCCCGGGACACTCAGTACACTGAAGCTTTCTTT
J gene: TRBJ1-6; V gene: TRBV21-1; clone size: few; D gene: .; CDR3 protein: CASSKARSRNSPLHF; CDR3 DNA: TGTGCCAGCAGCAAAGCTCGATCGAGAAATTCACCCCTCCACTTT
J gene: TRBJ2-1; V gene: TRBV27; clone size: .; D gene: TRBD1; CDR3 protein: CASSLSGGWPYNEQFF; CDR3 DNA: TGTGCCAGCAGTTTATCAGGGGGCTGGCCTTACAATGAGCAGTTCTTC
J gene: TRBJ1-3; V gene: TRBV4-3; clone size: once; D gene: .; CDR3 protein: CASSQDYQGSGNTIYF; CDR3 DNA: TGCGCCAGCAGCCAAGATTACCAGGGCTCTGGAAACACCATATATTTT
J gene: TRBJ1-2; V gene: TRBV29-1; clone size: .; D gene: .; CDR3 protein: CSVEIPEGGAGGYTF; CDR3 DNA: TGCAGCGTTGAAATTCCCGAGGGGGGGGCGGGCGGCTACACCTTC